A single sample is the source of the 5 T cell receptor beta chains below, sequenced in a study of blood T cells in healthy people across ages. Then a second PCR, running about 6 to 11 cycles, was carried out with a sample-barcoded 5' primer and a J-beta primer mix. Via MiXCR, TCRdb re-called the 5' RACE reads, giving one row per CDR3 protein. The data show more than 900,000 distinct CDR3 sequences, with approximately 25% seen just once and around 0.75% held by the top ten. These records were also assigned to another study, of T cells of mothers and their children.

Sequencing used blood. All receptors come from a girl between 2 and 10 years old in good health.

This clonotype was seen more than once but under ten times. This chain links TRBV9 with TRBJ1-3; no reliable D call. Germline lookup yields CDR1 SGDLS and CDR2 YYNGEE. V lost 3 bases and J 3 bases, leaving 4 bases between the germline ends. The CDR3 has 12 amino acids. The CDR3 loop is CASSGYGNTIYF. CDR3 nucleotide sequence: TGTGCCAGCAGCGGGTATGGAAACACCATATATTTT.

The table lists this clonotype with a few counts. V usage is TRBV2 and J usage is TRBJ1-5, with 10 bases lining up with TRBD1. Trimming at V came to 5 bases and at J to 1 base, leaving 5 bases not matched to a gene. CDR1 is SNHLY, CDR2 FYNNEI, per germline. This CDR3 has 16 amino acids. In DNA form, the CDR3 reads TGTGCCAGCAGTAATAGACAGGGGGCAAGCAATCAGCCCCAGCATTTT. It translates to CASSNRQGASNQPQHF.

This clonotype was seen only a few times. The chain combines TRBV2 with TRBJ2-2; 11 bases line up with TRBD2. This CDR3 has 14 amino acids. V lost 4 bases, J lost 5 bases, and 0 bases stayed unmatched. The V gene's germline CDR1 is SNHLY and CDR2 FYNNEI. CDR3 region: CASSGLAGTGELFF. CDR3 DNA: TGTGCCAGCAGTGGACTAGCGGGAACCGGGGAGCTGTTTTTT.

The chain joins TRBV20-1 to TRBJ2-3; no definite D call. The CDR3 loop spans 15 amino acids. Deletions cut 4 bases from V and 0 bases from J, with 14 bases between. Per the germline V gene, CDR1 is DFQATT and CDR2 is SNEGSKA (reference sequence). The CDR3 reads CSAKAIPLSTDTQYF. In DNA, the CDR3 is TGCAGTGCTAAAGCAATTCCCCTTAGCACAGATACGCAGTATTTT.

This chain joins TRBV5-6 and TRBJ2-5, with D uncertain. The DNA end is a closer match to TRBJ2-1, so the J assignment may be wrong. This CDR3 spans 15 amino acids. CDR1 and CDR2 from the germline V gene are SGHDT and YYEEEE. CDR3 bases: TGTGCCAGCAGCTTGACAGTCCCAAAAGTCGATGAGCAGTTCTTC. Translated: CASSLTVPKVDEQFF.